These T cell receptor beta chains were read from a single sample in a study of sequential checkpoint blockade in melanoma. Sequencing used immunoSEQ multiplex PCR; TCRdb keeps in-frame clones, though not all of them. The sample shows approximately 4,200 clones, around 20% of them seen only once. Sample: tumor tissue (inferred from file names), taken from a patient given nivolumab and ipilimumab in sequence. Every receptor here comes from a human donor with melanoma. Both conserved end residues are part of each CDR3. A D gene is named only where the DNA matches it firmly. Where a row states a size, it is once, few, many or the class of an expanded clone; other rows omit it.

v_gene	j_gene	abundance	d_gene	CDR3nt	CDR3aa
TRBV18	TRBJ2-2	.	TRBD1	TGTGCCAGCTCACCCCCGGGACAGACCAACACCGGGGAGCTGTTTTTT	CASSPPGQTNTGELFF
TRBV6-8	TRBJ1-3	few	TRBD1	TGTGCCAGCAGTAACGCCGGGACAGGTGGAAACACCATATATTTT	CASSNAGTGGNTIYF
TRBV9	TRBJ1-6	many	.	TGTGCCAGCAGCTCCGGGCCAGCGAATTCACCCCTCCACTTT	CASSSGPANSPLHF
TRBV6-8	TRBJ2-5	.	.	TGTGCCAGCAGTTACGACGTCCAAGAGACCCAGTACTTC	CASSYDVQETQYF
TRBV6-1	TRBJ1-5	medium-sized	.	TGTGCCAGCAGTGAAGCGCCGGGGCGGATTGATCAGCCCCAGCATTTT	CASSEAPGRIDQPQHF
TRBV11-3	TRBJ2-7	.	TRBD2	TGTGCCAGCAGCTCCGGGACTAGGTCGTACGAGCAGTACTTC	CASSSGTRSYEQYF
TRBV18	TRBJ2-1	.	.	TGTGCCAGCTCAAGCGGGACACGGACTGGGGAGCAGTTCTTC	CASSSGTRTGEQFF
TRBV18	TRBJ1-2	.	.	TGTGCCAGCTCACCTGACAGAGCCGGCTACACCTTC	CASSPDRAGYTF
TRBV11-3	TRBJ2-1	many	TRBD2	TGTGCCAGCAGCTTTAGCGGGGTCCTAAATGAGCAGTTCTTC	CASSFSGVLNEQFF
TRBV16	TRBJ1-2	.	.	TGTGCCAGCAGCCGGTTACTCGTTAGAAAGACCTATGGCTACACCTTC	CASSRLLVRKTYGYTF
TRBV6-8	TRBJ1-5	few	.	TGTGCCAGCAGCGTGGTAGGAAGCAATCAGCCCCAGCATTTT	CASSVVGSNQPQHF
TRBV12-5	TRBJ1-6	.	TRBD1	TGTGCTAGTGGTTTGCAGGGGGCAGGTAATTCACCCCTCCACTTT	CASGLQGAGNSPLHF
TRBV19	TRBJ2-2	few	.	TGTGCCAGTAGTTATGGGGTGAACACCGGGGAGCTGTTTTTT	CASSYGVNTGELFF
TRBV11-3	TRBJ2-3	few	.	TGTGCCAGCAGTTCCTCCCACGGGGCTACTAGCACAGATACGCAGTATTTT	CASSSSHGATSTDTQYF
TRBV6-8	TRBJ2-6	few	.	TGTGCCAGCAGTAGGGACGGCTCTGGGGCCAACGTCCTGACTTTC	CASSRDGSGANVLTF
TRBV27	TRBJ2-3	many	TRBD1	TGTGCCAGCAGTTTAACGACAGGGGCCCCAGATACGCAGTATTTT	CASSLTTGAPDTQYF
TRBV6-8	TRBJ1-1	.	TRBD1	TGTGCCAGCAGTTCCGGGACAGGGGAAGCTTTCTTT	CASSSGTGEAFF
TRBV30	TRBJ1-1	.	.	TGTGCCTGGAGTCCCGTGTCTGGCACTGAAGCTTTCTTT	CAWSPVSGTEAFF
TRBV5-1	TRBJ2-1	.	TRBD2	TGCGCCAGCAACCGGGGGGGTGCCTACAATGAGCAGTTCTTC	CASNRGGAYNEQFF
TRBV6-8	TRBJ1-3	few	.	TGTGCCAGCAAGAGGACGAGCTCTGGAAACACCATATATTTT	CASKRTSSGNTIYF
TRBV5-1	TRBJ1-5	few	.	TGCGCCAGCAGCCCCCGTCCAGGGGAGAGTCAGCCCCAGCATTTT	CASSPRPGESQPQHF
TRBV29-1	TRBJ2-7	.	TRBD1	TGCAGCGTGACCGGGACAGGGGGATCCTACGAGCAGTACTTC	CSVTGTGGSYEQYF
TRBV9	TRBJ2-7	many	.	TGTGCCAGCAGCTACGACGTGGGGCCCACCTACGAGCAGTACTTC	CASSYDVGPTYEQYF
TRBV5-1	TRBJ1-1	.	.	TGCGCCAGCAGCTTGGCGCTATCCGGGGGTAGCACTGAAGCTTTCTTT	CASSLALSGGSTEAFF
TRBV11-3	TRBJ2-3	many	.	TGTGCCAGCAGCTTACTTCATGGACAAAGCACAGATACGCAGTATTTT	CASSLLHGQSTDTQYF
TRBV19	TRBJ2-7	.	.	TGTGCCAGTAGTTCAGGCTACGAGCAGTACTTC	CASSSGYEQYF
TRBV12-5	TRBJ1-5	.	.	TGTGCTAGTGGTTTGGGGACGCAACAGCCCCAGCATTTT	CASGLGTQQPQHF
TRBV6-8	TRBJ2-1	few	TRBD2	TGTGCCAGTAGACTAGCGACGGCTGAGCAGTTCTTC	CASRLATAEQFF
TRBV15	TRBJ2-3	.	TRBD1	TGTGCCACCAGCAGATCTGGACAGGGGAAATTCACAGATACGCAGTATTTT	CATSRSGQGKFTDTQYF
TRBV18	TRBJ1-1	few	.	TGTGCCAGCTCACCAATTTCGGCGTACACTGAAGCTTTCTTT	CASSPISAYTEAFF
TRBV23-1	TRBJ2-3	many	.	TGCGCCAGCAGCCAAACCCAGGCGGATACGCAGTATTTT	CASSQTQADTQYF
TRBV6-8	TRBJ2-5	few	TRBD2	TGTGCCAGCAGGGGACTAGCGGGAGGAGAGACCCAGTACTTC	CASRGLAGGETQYF
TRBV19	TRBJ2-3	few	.	TGTGCCAGTAGTATATCCACCCCCAGGGAGCGTTGGTCAGATACGCAGTATTTT	CASSISTPRERWSDTQYF
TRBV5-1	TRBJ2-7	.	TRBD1	TGCGCCAGCAGCTTGGTTGGGACAGGGGGCAACGAGCAGTACTTC	CASSLVGTGGNEQYF
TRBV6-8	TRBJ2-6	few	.	TGTGCCACTGACAGCTCTGGGGCCAACGTCCTGACTTTC	CATDSSGANVLTF
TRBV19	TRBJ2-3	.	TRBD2	TGTGCCACCCTGGGGGGGAGAACGCAGTATTTT	CATLGGRTQYF
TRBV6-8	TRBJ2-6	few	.	TGTGCCAGCGGGTTGCAGGGTCCCTCTGGGGCCAACGTCCTGACTTTC	CASGLQGPSGANVLTF
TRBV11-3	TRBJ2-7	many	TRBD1	TGTGCCAGCAGCTTAGTATTAGGACAGGGCCACTCCTACGAGCAGTACTTC	CASSLVLGQGHSYEQYF
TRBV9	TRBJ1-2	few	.	TGTGCCAGCAGAGGGGGAGTCTATGGCTACACCTTC	CASRGGVYGYTF